These T cell receptor beta chains were read from a single sample in a study of T cell responses to AZD1222 COVID-19 vaccine. Here immunoSEQ multiplex PCR was the method, and the copy in TCRdb shows in-frame clones only, minus some. The data show around 85,000 clones, just over 85% seen once. Sequenced here: peripheral blood, sampled on day 0 of AZD1222 vaccination. These receptor sequences come from an adult in good health. Each CDR3 is given without its conserved first and last residue. The order of the fields is J gene, V gene, CDR3 protein.

TRBJ2-7 TRBV5-4 ASSWQGAWEQY
TRBJ2-5 TRBV4-1 ASSQGGGARETQY
TRBJ1-1 TRBV3-1/TRBV3-2 ASSQPDLNTEAF
TRBJ1-4 TRBV12-3/TRBV12-4 ASSPREKLF
TRBJ1-3 TRBV5-4 ASSPGQAGNTIY
TRBJ2-3 TRBV7-6 ASSLRPLGGSTDTQY
TRBJ2-1 TRBV5-5 ASSPEPSGYNEQF
TRBJ1-4 TRBV6-1 ASSEPGQDEKLF
TRBJ2-7 TRBV6-1 ASSERVSYEQY
TRBJ2-7 TRBV5-6 ASTKHRDRVSYEQY
TRBJ2-3 TRBV7-9 ASSFWQGPTDTQY
TRBJ1-1 TRBV5-1 ASSGTPGTEAF
TRBJ1-6 TRBV5-6 ASSLFGARGSPLH
TRBJ2-3 TRBV7-9 ASRTTATDTQY
TRBJ2-6 TRBV19 ASSGSPGQGLSGANVLT